Shown below are 18 T cell receptor beta chains from a single sample sequenced in a study of cytomegalovirus exposure and HLA in healthy donors. This table comes from immunoSEQ multiplex PCR, and its TCRdb copy is limited to in-frame clones, with some not included. This table has about 220,000 clones, over 70% appearing once. Input material: PBMCs. These receptors came from a woman aged 25-40 years in good health and CMV-seropositive.

The genes are TRBV6-1 and TRBJ1-2; D perhaps matches TRBD1 (5 bases). Trimming removed 0 bases from V and 3 bases from J, with 11 bases in between. Germline CDR1 reads MNHNS; CDR2 reads SASEGT. The CDR3 spans 15 residues. The CDR3 reads CASSEALSGHYGYTF. The CDR3 nucleotides are TGTGCCAGCAGTGAAGCCCTGTCAGGGCACTATGGCTACACCTTC.

This chain connects TRBV29-1 to TRBJ2-7; D is ambiguous. CDR3 length: 11 residues. Deletions cut 4 bases from V and 5 bases from J, with 9 bases between. Germline assignment: CDR1 SQVTM and CDR2 ANQGSEA. The CDR3 DNA reads TGCAGCGTTGTGACGGAAGACGAGCAGTACTTC. It encodes CSVVTEDEQYF.

J is TRBJ2-5 and V is TRBV5-4, with TRBD1 matching 10 bases. V was clipped by 5 bases and J by 3 bases; unmatched bases: 7. CDR3 length: 15 residues. Per germline, CDR1 SGHNT and CDR2 YYREEE (reference sequence). The CDR3 loop is CASSSTGTGEETQYF. CDR3 nucleotide sequence: TGTGCCAGCAGTTCCACCGGGACAGGGGAAGAGACCCAGTACTTC.

The gene calls are TRBV5-1 and TRBJ2-5; the match to TRBD1 covers 12 bases. The CDR3 is 16 residues long. Trimming cost V 0 bases and J 4 bases; bases outside gene matches: 4. Per germline, CDR1 SGHRS and CDR2 YFSETQ. The CDR3 here is CASSLGGTGGGETQYF. CDR3 DNA: TGCGCCAGCAGCTTGGGAGGGACAGGGGGCGGAGAGACCCAGTACTTC.

The V call is TRBV5-4, the J call TRBJ2-4; 7 bases are a match to TRBD1. Germline loops: CDR1 SGHNT, CDR2 YYREEE (reference sequence). CDR3 length: 15 residues. The ends lost 5 bases at V and 5 bases at J; junction bases unmatched: 10. CDR3 bases: TGTGCCAGCAGACAAAACTGGGACAGCCAAAACATTCAGTACTTC. It specifies CASRQNWDSQNIQYF.

The gene calls are TRBV2 and TRBJ2-2, with 7 bases identical to TRBD2. Per the germline V gene, CDR1 is SNHLY and CDR2 is FYNNEI. The length of the CDR3 is 13 residues. With 10 bases clipped from V and 4 bases from J, the junction kept 6 bases outside the gene matches. The DNA for the CDR3 is TGTGCCATTCCGCGCGGGGGCACCGGGGAGCTGTTTTTT. Encoded protein: CAIPRGGTGELFF.

The chain is built from TRBV5-1 and TRBJ1-2, with 8 bases identical to TRBD1. CDR3 length: 14 amino acids. The J segment lost 6 bases and the V segment lost 5 bases, leaving 9 bases of the junction unmatched. The germline CDR1 and CDR2 sequences are SGHRS and YFSETQ. CDR3 nucleotides: TGCGCCAGCAGTTACGGACAGGGAATAGATGGCTACACCTTC. It translates to CASSYGQGIDGYTF.

The chain couples TRBV19 to TRBJ1-4, with D possibly matching TRBD1 (6 bases). The V end was cut by 6 bases, the J end by 4 bases, with 15 bases between. CDR1 and CDR2 (germline): LNHDA, SQIVND (reference sequence). The CDR3 length is 15 residues. The CDR3 DNA reads TGTGCCAGTAGCCTCCTGGGGGGCGGTAATGAAAAACTGTTTTTT. Translating gives CASSLLGGGNEKLFF.

This clone was seen once. V gene TRBV4-1 combines with J gene TRBJ1-2, with 7 bases aligning to TRBD1. This CDR3 is built from 16 residues. Germline CDR1 reads MGHRA; CDR2 reads YSYEKL. V dropped 0 bases and J dropped 7; count of bases not matched to a gene: 11. CDR3 amino acids: CASSQDGTGAVGGYTF. For the CDR3, the DNA is TGCGCCAGCAGCCAAGACGGAACAGGGGCGGTTGGTGGCTACACCTTC.

The V call is TRBV7-9, the J call TRBJ1-5; D is unresolved. Deletions cut 5 bases from V and 5 bases from J, with 10 bases between. In germline, CDR1 is SEHNR, CDR2 FQNEAQ (reference sequence). The CDR3 covers 13 residues. CDR3 coding DNA: TGTGCCAGCAGCGACGAGGGATATCAGCCCCAGCATTTT. Residues: CASSDEGYQPQHF.

The J gene is TRBJ1-1, the V gene TRBV7-2; TRBD1 matches at 7 bases. Germline trimming cut 1 base from V and 3 bases from J; bases unmatched to any gene: 2. CDR3 length: 14 residues. CDR1 and CDR2 (germline): SGHTA, FQGNSA. In DNA, the CDR3 is TGTGCCAGCAGCTTAGGACAGGGCTACACTGAAGCTTTCTTT. This codes for CASSLGQGYTEAFF. The whole variable domain, filled in from reference TRBV7-2 and TRBJ1-1, reads GAGVSQSPSNKVTEKGKDVELRCDPISGHTALYWYRQSLGQGLEFLIYFQGNSAPDKSGLPSDRFSAERTGGSVSTLTIQRTQQEDSAVYLCASSLGQGYTEAFFGQGTRLTVV.

The rearrangement joins TRBV27 to TRBJ2-7; a possible D gene is TRBD2 (6 bases). V lost 6 bases, J lost 0 bases, and 15 bases lay in between. Germline CDR1 MNHEY, CDR2 SMNVEV (reference sequence). CDR3 length: 15 residues. The CDR3 DNA follows: TGTGCCAGCAGACCAGTAGCGGAGCTCTCCTACGAGCAGTACTTC. Its translation is CASRPVAELSYEQYF.

The genes are TRBV7-9 and TRBJ1-1, with 7 bases identical to TRBD1. Germline assignment: CDR1 SEHNR and CDR2 FQNEAQ (reference sequence). CDR3 length: 14 residues. V gave up 5 bases and J gave up 1 base; unmatched junction bases: 4. The CDR3 bases are TGTGCCAGCAGCCGACAGGGAGGGAACACTGAAGCTTTCTTT. Protein product: CASSRQGGNTEAFF.

The CDR3 nucleotides read TGTGCCAGTAGATTTGTGGGGAACACTGAAGCTTTCTTT. This translates into CASRFVGNTEAFF. This chain uses TRBV19 with TRBJ1-1; D gene ambiguous. The CDR3 has 13 amino acids. The germline gives CDR1 LNHDA, CDR2 SQIVND (reference sequence). With 6 bases removed from V and 1 base from J, the gap between germline ends came to 9 bases.

The chain couples TRBV21-1 to TRBJ2-4. TRBV21-1 represents a pseudogene. CDR3 length: 11 residues. Here the CDR3 DNA reads TGTGCCAGCAGCAAAGCTGAGGGGGGGTACTTC. Translation gives CASSKAEGGYF.

The chain carries TRBV6-6 and TRBJ2-1, with 10 nucleotides matching TRBD1. Germline assignment: CDR1 MNHNY and CDR2 SVGAGI (reference sequence). With 5 bases clipped from V and 6 bases from J, the junction kept 10 bases outside the gene matches. The CDR3 sequence is 16 residues long. The CDR3 sequence: CASSGDRGKVGNEQFF. DNA of the CDR3: TGTGCCAGCAGTGGGGACAGGGGAAAGGTTGGCAATGAGCAGTTCTTC.

The chain couples TRBV4-1 to TRBJ2-7; D not resolved. Trimming cost V 0 bases and J 0 bases, with 12 bases left between them. Germline CDR1 MGHRA, CDR2 YSYEKL. CDR3 length: 16 residues. The CDR3 region has the DNA TGCGCCAGCAGCCAAGATAAGGCCGCAAGCTCCTACGAGCAGTACTTC. This sequence encodes CASSQDKAASSYEQYF.

The V and J genes are TRBV6-5 and TRBJ2-1; 7 bases map to TRBD2. This CDR3 spans 15 amino acids. Germline assignment: CDR1 MNHEY and CDR2 SVGAGI. J was trimmed by 2 bases and V by 5 bases; bases with no gene match: 6. CDR3: CASSTSGAAYNEQFF. The CDR3 nucleotides read TGTGCCAGCAGTACAAGCGGGGCAGCCTACAATGAGCAGTTCTTC.